This paragraph covers one TCR beta chain sequence. The sample originates from a study of blood T cell repertoires in COVID-19. Study summary: Specimens from acute and convalescent COVID-19 originated in the United States, Italy and Spain. Sources were T cells, B-cell-depleted T cells, or PBMCs; the material itself was cDNA or gDNA.

Original analysis: Estimated nucleated cell counts came from reference gene primer amplification. Sequencing used immunoSEQ multiplex PCR; TCRdb keeps in-frame clones, though not all of them. V and J calls and clone size are given by that table; D and trimming were obtained from the DNA. The sample shows around 61,000 clones, around 80% of them seen only once. The J segment lost 5 bases and the V segment lost 2 bases, leaving 10 bases of the junction unmatched. Germline CDR1 SGHKS, CDR2 YYEKEE (reference sequence). The CDR3 is 16 amino acids. The chain is built from TRBV5-5 and TRBJ1-5; TRBD1 agrees at 7 bases. The origin of this receptor is a man aged 80 or over with acute or convalescent COVID-19. Sequenced input: peripheral blood. CDR3: CASSLAARTGHQPQHF. CDR3 bases: TGTGCCAGCAGCTTAGCGGCTCGGACAGGCCATCAGCCCCAGCATTTT.